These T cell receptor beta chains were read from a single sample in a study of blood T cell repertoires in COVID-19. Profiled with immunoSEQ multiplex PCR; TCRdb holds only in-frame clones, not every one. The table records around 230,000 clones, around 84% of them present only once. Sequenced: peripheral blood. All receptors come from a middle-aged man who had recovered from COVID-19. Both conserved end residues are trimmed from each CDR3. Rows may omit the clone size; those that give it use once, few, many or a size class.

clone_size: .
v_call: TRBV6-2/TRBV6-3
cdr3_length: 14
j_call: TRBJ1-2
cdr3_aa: ASSSPSGQPNYGYT

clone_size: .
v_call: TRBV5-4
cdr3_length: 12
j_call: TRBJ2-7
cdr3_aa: ASSLDRARYEQY

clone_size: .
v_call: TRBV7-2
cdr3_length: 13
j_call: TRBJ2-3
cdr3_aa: ASSPGTGNTDTQY

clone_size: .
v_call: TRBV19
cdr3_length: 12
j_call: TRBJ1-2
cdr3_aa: ASSIGPRGYGYT

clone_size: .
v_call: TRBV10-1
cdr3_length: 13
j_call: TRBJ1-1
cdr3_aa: ASSDPPELNTEAF

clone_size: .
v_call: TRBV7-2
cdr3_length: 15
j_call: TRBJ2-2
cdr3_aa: ASSLPRSGGYTGELF

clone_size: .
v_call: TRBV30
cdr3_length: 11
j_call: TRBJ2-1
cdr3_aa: AWSFQGMNEQF

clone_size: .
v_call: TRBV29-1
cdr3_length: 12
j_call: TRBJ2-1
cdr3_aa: SVLSGAGANEQF

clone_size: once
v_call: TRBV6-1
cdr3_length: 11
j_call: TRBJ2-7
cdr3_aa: ASSDRVWDEQY

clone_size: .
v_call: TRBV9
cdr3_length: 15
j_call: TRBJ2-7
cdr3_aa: ASSAHGRDREAGEQY

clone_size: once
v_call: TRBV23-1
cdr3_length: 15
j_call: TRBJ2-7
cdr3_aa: ASSQSQLAGTIYEQY

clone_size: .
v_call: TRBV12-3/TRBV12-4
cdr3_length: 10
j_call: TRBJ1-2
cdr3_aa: ASSDGGYGYT

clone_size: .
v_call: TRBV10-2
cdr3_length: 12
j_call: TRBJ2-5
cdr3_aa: ASSSHRGRETQY

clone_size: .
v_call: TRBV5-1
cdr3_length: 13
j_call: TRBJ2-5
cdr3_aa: ASSLMGGHQETQY

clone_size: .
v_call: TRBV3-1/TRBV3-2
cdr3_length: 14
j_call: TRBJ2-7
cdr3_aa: ASSPMTGTGPNEQY

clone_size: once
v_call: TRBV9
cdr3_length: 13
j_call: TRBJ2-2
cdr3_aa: ASSVVSHNTGELF